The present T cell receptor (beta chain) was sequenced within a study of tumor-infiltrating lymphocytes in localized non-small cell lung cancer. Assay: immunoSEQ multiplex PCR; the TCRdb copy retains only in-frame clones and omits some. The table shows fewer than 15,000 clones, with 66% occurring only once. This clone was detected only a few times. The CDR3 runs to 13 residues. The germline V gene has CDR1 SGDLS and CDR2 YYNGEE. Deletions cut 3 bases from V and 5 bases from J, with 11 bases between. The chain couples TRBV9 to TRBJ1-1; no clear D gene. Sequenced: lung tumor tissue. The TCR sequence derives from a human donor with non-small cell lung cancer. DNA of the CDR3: TGTGCCAGCAGCGGGGGAGGCCGTACTGAAGCTTTCTTT. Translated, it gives CASSGGGRTEAFF.